These 17 T cell receptor beta chains came from one sample sequenced in a study of blood T cell repertoires in COVID-19. Some clones are missing from TCRdb's copy, which holds only in-frame ones; the method was immunoSEQ multiplex PCR. Counted here are about 75,000 clones, approximately 79% occurring once; the ten biggest clones make up 5% to 6%. The specimen sequenced was peripheral blood. The receptor set was obtained from a woman aged 80 or over with active or convalescent COVID-19.

Worth noting for this clone: The DNA is left out, because the CDR3 cannot be placed on it with certainty; the CDR3 is given as TCRdb lists it. The CDR3 protein is CASSDWGVGAREYF. The chain employs TRBV6-1 and TRBJ2-7; TRBD2, the D gene given by the table, was not confirmed from the DNA. The CDR3 spans 14 amino acids, including both terminal residues. CDR1 MNHNS and CDR2 SASEGT come from the germline V gene.

The chain has TRBV5-6 and TRBJ2-7; weak D call: TRBD1 (6 bases). The V end lost 3 bases, the J end lost 7 bases, and 23 bases lay between the germline ends. The germline V gene has CDR1 SGHDT and CDR2 YYEEEE. CDR3 length: 16 residues. CDR3 sequence: CASSSPRTDPGREQYF. The CDR3 DNA follows: TGTGCCAGCAGCTCCCCCCGGACAGACCCCGGCCGGGAGCAGTACTTC.

V and J are TRBV3-1 (or the pseudogene TRBV3-2) and TRBJ1-5, with D possibly TRBD1 on 5 matching bases. V shed 1 base and J shed 2 bases, with 12 bases lying between them. There are 16 residues in the CDR3. CDR1 is LGHDT and CDR2 is YNNKEL in the germline V gene (reference sequence). CDR3 in amino acids: CASSQGGGVGNQPQHF. For the CDR3, the DNA is TGTGCCAGCAGCCAAGGGGGAGGGGTTGGCAATCAGCCCCAGCATTTT.

The chain has TRBV24-1 and TRBJ2-7, with TRBD1 matching over 8 bases. The CDR3 is made up of 14 amino acids. V shed 3 bases and J 1 base; nucleotides not matched to a gene: 1. The germline V gene encodes CDR1 KGHDR and CDR2 SFDVKD. CDR3 sequence reads: CATSDRQGSYEQYF. CDR3 in DNA: TGTGCCACCAGTGATCGACAGGGGTCCTACGAGCAGTACTTC.

This CDR3 is CSVSKSSGANVLTF. CDR3 DNA sequence: TGCAGCGTTAGCAAGAGCTCTGGGGCCAACGTCCTGACTTTC. V usage is TRBV29-1 and J usage is TRBJ2-6; no clear D gene. The CDR3 has 14 residues. Germline assignment: CDR1 SQVTM and CDR2 ANQGSEA. V gave up 5 bases and J gave up 0 bases, with 8 bases separating them.

The rearrangement links TRBV11-2 to TRBJ1-2, with D possibly TRBD1 on 5 matching bases. Germline V gene sequence: CDR1 SGHAT, CDR2 FQNNGV. Deletions cut 2 bases from V and 8 bases from J, with 9 bases between. The CDR3 extends over 12 amino acids. This CDR3 reads CASSLSQGGYTF. Here the CDR3 DNA reads TGTGCCAGCAGCTTATCGCAGGGCGGCTACACCTTC.

V gene TRBV7-9 combines with J gene TRBJ2-1; D is uncertain. With 5 bases removed from V and 10 bases from J, the gap between germline ends came to 12 bases. Germline V gene lookup returns CDR1 SEHNR and CDR2 FQNEAQ (reference sequence). This CDR3 region has 12 residues. The CDR3, as DNA: TGTGCCAGCAGCCGCCATCAGACAGAGCAGTTCTTC. Encoded protein: CASSRHQTEQFF.

This chain links TRBV21-1 with TRBJ2-7; the table's D call, TRBD1, was not checked against the DNA. TRBV21-1 is a documented pseudogene. The CDR3 covers 17 residues. The CDR3 loop is CASSIPWTGSNLYEQYF. CDR3 DNA sequence: TGTGCCAGCAGCATCCCCTGGACAGGGTCCAACCTCTACGAGCAGTACTTC.

The rearrangement joins TRBV7-2 to TRBJ1-2; perhaps TRBD1 as D (5 bases). Trimming shortened V by 2 bases and J by 8 bases, and 9 bases separated the two germline ends. Germline assignment: CDR1 SGHTA and CDR2 FQGNSA. The CDR3 spans 12 residues. The CDR3: CASSLLGGGYTF. For the CDR3, the DNA is TGTGCCAGCAGCTTACTCGGGGGGGGCTACACCTTC.

This clone was counted a few times. The V and J genes are TRBV10-3 and TRBJ2-7, with TRBD2 identical over 10 bases. The CDR3 consists of 17 residues. The germline V gene has CDR1 ENHRY and CDR2 SYGVKD. The V and J ends lost 7 bases and 7 bases, in that order; junction bases with no gene match: 19. CDR3 protein: CAITRTSGSRSVWEQYF. The CDR3, as DNA: TGTGCCATCACCCGGACTAGCGGAAGCAGGTCGGTCTGGGAGCAGTACTTC.

The chain employs TRBV2 and TRBJ2-3; TRBD2 agrees at 10 bases. The CDR3 is 13 residues long. The junction had 3 bases not matched to a gene; V was cut back by 5 bases and J by 7 bases. Germline lookup yields CDR1 SNHLY and CDR2 FYNNEI. CDR3 nucleotide sequence: TGTGCCAGCAGTCCTAGCGGGAGAAATACGCAGTATTTT. As protein: CASSPSGRNTQYF.

The rearrangement links TRBV19 to TRBJ1-6; 7 nucleotides line up with TRBD1. Trimming took 3 bases from V and 9 from J; bases not matched to a gene: 5. The CDR3 covers 14 residues. Germline values: CDR1 LNHDA, CDR2 SQIVND (reference sequence). Here the CDR3 reads CASSITGESSPLHF. The CDR3 DNA reads TGTGCCAGTAGTATTACAGGGGAGAGTTCACCCCTCCACTTT.

This chain joins TRBV6-5 and TRBJ1-4; 7 bases are shared with TRBD1. Germline trimming cut 5 bases from V and 7 bases from J; bases unmatched to any gene: 4. This CDR3 spans 13 amino acids. Germline loops: CDR1 MNHEY, CDR2 SVGAGI. CDR3 loop: CASSIGTAEKLFF. The DNA of the CDR3 is TGTGCCAGCAGTATTGGGACAGCTGAAAAACTGTTTTTT.

The V call is TRBV7-9, the J call TRBJ2-5, with TRBD2 as a possible D gene (7 bases). Germline V gene lookup returns CDR1 SEHNR and CDR2 FQNEAQ (reference sequence). The CDR3 has 16 residues. V was shortened by 1 base and J by 5 bases, with 17 bases between the two germline ends. CDR3 DNA sequence: TGTGCCAGCAGCTTAGACCTTCGGGGGGCACGGGAGACCCAGTACTTC. Translated: CASSLDLRGARETQYF. Complete variable domain (other parts from reference TRBV7-9 and TRBJ2-5): DTGVSQNPRHKITKRGQNVTFRCDPISEHNRLYWYRQTLGQGPEFLTYFQNEAQLEKSRLLSDRFSAERPKGSFSTLEIQRTEQGDSAMYLCASSLDLRGARETQYFGPGTRLLVL.

The chain employs TRBV11-2 and TRBJ2-1, with D hard to call. Germline V gene lookup returns CDR1 SGHAT and CDR2 FQNNGV. This CDR3 has 14 amino acids. Trimming pared 1 base from V and 6 bases from J, leaving 10 bases between. In nucleotides, the CDR3 is TGTGCCAGCAGCTTAGGATCTTCGAGCAATGAGCAGTTCTTC. As protein: CASSLGSSSNEQFF.

V usage is TRBV19 and J usage is TRBJ2-1; tentative D call: TRBD2 (6 bases). This CDR3 is 14 amino acids long. Germline V gene sequence: CDR1 LNHDA, CDR2 SQIVND (reference sequence). The V end was cut by 2 bases, the J end by 11 bases, with 16 bases between. The CDR3 sequence is CASSIQAGRRQQFF. The CDR3 region has the DNA TGTGCCAGTAGTATACAGGCGGGAAGGCGTCAGCAGTTCTTC.

The genes are TRBV15 and TRBJ1-4; D is possibly TRBD1 (5 bases). This CDR3 spans 14 amino acids. Trimming cost V 4 bases and J 10 bases, with 16 bases left between them. Germline assignment: CDR1 LNHNV and CDR2 YYDKDF (reference sequence). The CDR3 bases are TGTGCCACCAGCACGGCAGGGTTCCGTACAAAACTGTTTTTT. It codes for CATSTAGFRTKLFF.